A single count supports the clone carrying this TCR beta chain. Its antigen is unknown. Primers used in a second PCR of roughly 6 to 11 cycles were a sample-barcoded 5' primer and a J-beta primer mix. Each cDNA molecule, via a template-switch adaptor with 12 random nucleotides, was tagged. One entry per CDR3 protein results from TCRdb running MiXCR on the 5' RACE reads. The sample lists fewer than 800,000 distinct CDR3 sequences; approximately 25% were seen once. These data originate in a study of blood T cells in healthy people across ages. Regarding the study as a whole: Older individuals had lower TCR beta diversity per million T cells (the decline was roughly linear).

The study recruited healthy Caucasian donors from Russia who were aged about 6 to 95. Every donor provided around 9.3 milliliters of peripheral blood. This sample also belongs to another study, concerning T cells of mothers and their children.

What was sequenced was blood. The receptor's source is a boy between 5 and 17 years old in good health.

CDR3 in amino acids: CASSQVRPTNTGELFF. CDR3 nucleotide sequence: TGTGCCAGCAGCCAAGTCCGACCAACGAACACCGGGGAGCTGTTTTTT. The genes are TRBV3-1 and TRBJ2-2; D uncertain. The CDR3 consists of 16 residues. Trimming pared 1 base from V and 0 bases from J, leaving 9 bases between. Germline V CDR1 and CDR2: LGHDT, YNNKEL (reference sequence).